This T cell receptor beta chain is from a study of shared clonotypes between healthy human individuals (dated by TCRdb to about 2020). At the level of the whole study: A couple of women and a few men aged 18 to 49 years were included in the cohort. Blood TCR repertoires of a handful of healthy adults were deeply sequenced to estimate repertoire size and the extent of clonotype sharing between individuals. To increase sequencing depth and limit assay-specific biases, different laboratories used diverse techniques to prepare libraries and sequence TCR repertoires. Leukapheresis yielded between about 0.9 and 8.9 billion PBMCs per donor.

In the case of this clone: Its specific antigen is unknown. Nothing much larger sits one base from this clone, and base qualities are not available.

What the research found in general, with its limitations: The genetic and exposure-history diversity represented was limited by the small number of donors. Pairwise subsampling led to the expectation that sequencing depth would affect the degree of clonotype sharing among donors. Sampling was restricted to blood, and TCR repertoires in tissue are likely to differ from TCR repertoires in blood.

TCR CDR3 regions were amplified from genomic DNA by multiplex PCR using the deep immunoSEQ assay. Genomic DNA extracted from each cell subset was distributed evenly over all wells of several immunoSEQ 96-well plates, and each plate served as one replicate. For unsorted PBMC, 250 to 300 ng of genomic DNA, equivalent to 30,000 to 35,000 T cell genomes, went into each replicate PCR. Genomic DNA from unsorted PBMC was sequenced over ten immunoSEQ deep assay plates. Purified libraries were measured with a Qubit 3.0 fluorometer, size-checked on a Bioanalyzer 2100, and measured again with the KAPA Library Quantification kit. Every immunoSEQ 96-well plate was sequenced on a dedicated single-read 150-cycle Illumina NextSeq 550 flow cell. In the original analysis: Because only junctional sequences without quality scores were contained in the immunoSEQ output, filtering matching that applied to full-length reads could not be performed. Sequences were annotated with PyIR, a Python wrapper for IgBLAST v1.9, using IMGT germline references to assign V/J genes and CDR3. Reads were filtered out if the reads had weak V/J assignments (E-value above 1e-6), no CDR3, stop codons, out-of-frame junctions, or ambiguous translated residues. V3J clonotypes were defined as sequences sharing an identical inferred V gene, J gene, and CDR3 amino acid sequence. The percentage overlap between two repertoires was calculated by dividing the number of shared unique clonotypes by the size of the smaller repertoire. Richness of each repertoire was evaluated using RTK rarefaction, the Chao1 estimator, and Recon v2.1 estimates of unobserved clonotypes. As stored in TCRdb, this immuneACCESS dataset retains in-frame rearrangements with V and J assigned. A fraction of the clones does not appear; measured against another copy, unresolved V genes explain less than half of the discrepancy, and the remainder lacks a known reason. D and trimming come from the DNA, and the V and J calls and clone size come from that table. Here the sample has about 500,000 clones; roughly 80% occur a single time. The ten largest clones take up 12% of the sample.

The donors were healthy, HIV-negative adults who had no recently reported acute infections or vaccinations. All donors were Caucasian adults living in Nashville, Tennessee, USA. For unsorted samples, about 90 million PBMCs were counted and genomic DNA was extracted with the QIAamp DNA Blood Mini kit. Blood was collected by leukapheresis, and PBMCs were isolated by Ficoll-Histopaque density gradient centrifugation and then cryopreserved in liquid nitrogen vapor phase. CDR1 and CDR2 are drawn from the germline V gene: SGHVS, FQNEAQ. Spanning cysteine to phenylalanine, the CDR3 consists of 11 amino acids. The only DNA kept is the CDR3, 33 bases in frame from the first base. V is reduced by 5 bases and J by 4 bases, leaving a spacing of 6 bases between them.

The rearrangement joined TRBV7-8 to TRBJ2-7, with the D gene not clear enough to name. Sequenced: PBMCs. The sequence derives from a woman aged 40 to 50 in good health. Some clones in this sample may be carry-over from other donors' samples. This receptor carries the CDR3 CASSPRYEQYF. The nucleotide sequence reads as follows: TGTGCCAGCAGCCCCAGGTACGAGCAGTACTTC.